This T cell receptor beta chain was observed in a study of OX40 agonist ivuxolimab in advanced cancers. Study background: Head and neck, renal cell, melanoma or hepatocellular carcinoma were the cancers that dose-escalation patients had. Among those treated, three patients had partial responses, one with hepatocellular carcinoma and two with cutaneous melanoma. Findings of the study overall: The authors also found low normalized T-cell clonal expansion in some nonresponders. Clonal expansion by week 6 occurred in CD4+ and CD8+ blood T cells (at 0.1 to 3.0 mg/kg).

On this clone itself: The antigen is undetermined.

Here immunoSEQ multiplex PCR was the method, and the copy in TCRdb shows in-frame clones only, minus some. The table includes tens of thousands of clones, roughly 93% detected once. The J segment lost 4 bases and the V segment lost 6 bases, leaving 4 bases of the junction unmatched. The CDR3 totals 14 residues. The germline gives CDR1 PRHDT, CDR2 FYEKMQ (reference sequence). Sequencing was performed on CD4+ or CD8+ T cells sorted from blood, taken in a trial of the OX40 agonist ivuxolimab. This clonotype was obtained from an adult with an advanced solid tumor such as melanoma, head and neck, liver or kidney cancer. The chain uses TRBV13 and TRBJ2-7; 12 bases align to TRBD1. The CDR3 sequence is CASSQGQGAYEQYF. The CDR3 DNA reads as TGTGCCAGCAGTCAGGGACAGGGGGCTTACGAGCAGTACTTC.